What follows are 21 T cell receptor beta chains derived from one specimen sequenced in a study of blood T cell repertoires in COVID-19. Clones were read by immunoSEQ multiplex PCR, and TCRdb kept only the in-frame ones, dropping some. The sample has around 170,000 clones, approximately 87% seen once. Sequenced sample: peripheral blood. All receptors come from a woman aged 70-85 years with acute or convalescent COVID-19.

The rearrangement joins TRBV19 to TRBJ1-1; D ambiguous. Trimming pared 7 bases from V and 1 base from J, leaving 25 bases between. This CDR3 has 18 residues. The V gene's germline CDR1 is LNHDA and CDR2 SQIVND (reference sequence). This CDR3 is CASIPDPGNWDPNTEAFF. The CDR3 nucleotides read TGTGCCAGTATTCCAGATCCGGGGAATTGGGATCCGAACACTGAAGCTTTCTTT.

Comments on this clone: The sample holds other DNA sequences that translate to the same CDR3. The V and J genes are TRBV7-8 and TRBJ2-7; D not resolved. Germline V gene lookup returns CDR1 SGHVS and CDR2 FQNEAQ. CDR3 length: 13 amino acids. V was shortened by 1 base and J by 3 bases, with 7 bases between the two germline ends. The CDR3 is CASSLVGGYEQYF. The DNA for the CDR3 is TGTGCCAGCAGCTTAGTTGGCGGCTACGAGCAGTACTTC. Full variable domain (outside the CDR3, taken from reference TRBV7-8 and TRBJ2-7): GAGVSQSPRYKVAKRGQDVALRCDPISGHVSLFWYQQALGQGPEFLTYFQNEAQLDKSGLPSDRFFAERPEGSVSTLKIQRTQQEDSAVYLCASSLVGGYEQYFGPGTRLTVT.

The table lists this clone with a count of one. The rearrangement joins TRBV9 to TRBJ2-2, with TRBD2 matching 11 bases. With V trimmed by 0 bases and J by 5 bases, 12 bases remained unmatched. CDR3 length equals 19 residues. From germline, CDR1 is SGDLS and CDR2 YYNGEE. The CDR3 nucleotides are TGTGCCAGCAGCGTAGTAGCACTAGCGGGGGCCTTGGGGACCGGGGAGCTGTTTTTT. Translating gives CASSVVALAGALGTGELFF.

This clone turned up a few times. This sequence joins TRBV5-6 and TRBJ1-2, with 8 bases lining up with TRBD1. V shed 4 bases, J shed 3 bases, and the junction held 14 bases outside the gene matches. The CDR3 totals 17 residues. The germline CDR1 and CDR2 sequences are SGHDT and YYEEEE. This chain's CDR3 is CASSPTPGTGDHYGYTF. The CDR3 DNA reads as TGTGCCAGCAGCCCTACCCCCGGGACAGGCGATCACTATGGCTACACCTTC.

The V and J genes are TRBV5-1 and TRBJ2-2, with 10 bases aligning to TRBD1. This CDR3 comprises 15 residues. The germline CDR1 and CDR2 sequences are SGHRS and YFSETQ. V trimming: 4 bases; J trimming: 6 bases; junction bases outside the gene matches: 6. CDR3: CASSPGTGAPGELFF. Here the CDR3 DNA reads TGCGCCAGCAGCCCCGGGACAGGGGCTCCCGGGGAGCTGTTTTTT. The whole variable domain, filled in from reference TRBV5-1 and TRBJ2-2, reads KAGVTQTPRYLIKTRGQQVTLSCSPISGHRSVSWYQQTPGQGLQFLFEYFSETQRNKGNFPGRFSGRQFSNSRSEMNVSTLELGDSALYLCASSPGTGAPGELFFGEGSRLTVL.

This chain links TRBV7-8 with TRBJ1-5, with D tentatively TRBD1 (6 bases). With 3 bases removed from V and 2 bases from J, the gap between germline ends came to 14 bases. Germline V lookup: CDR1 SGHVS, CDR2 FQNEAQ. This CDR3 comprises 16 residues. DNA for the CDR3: TGTGCCAGCAGCTTCGGACAGTCGAGGGGCAATCAGCCCCAGCATTTT. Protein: CASSFGQSRGNQPQHF.

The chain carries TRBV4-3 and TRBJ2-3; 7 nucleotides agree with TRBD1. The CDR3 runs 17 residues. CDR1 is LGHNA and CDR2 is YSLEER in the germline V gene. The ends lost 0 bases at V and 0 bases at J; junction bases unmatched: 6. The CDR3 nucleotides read TGCGCCAGCAGCCAAGATCGGGACAGACTGAGCACAGATACGCAGTATTTT. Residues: CASSQDRDRLSTDTQYF.

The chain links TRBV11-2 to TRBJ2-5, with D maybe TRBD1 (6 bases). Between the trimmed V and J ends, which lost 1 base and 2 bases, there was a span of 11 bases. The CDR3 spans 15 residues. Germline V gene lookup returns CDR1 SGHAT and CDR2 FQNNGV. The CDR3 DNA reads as TGTGCCAGCAGCTTAGTACAGGGCCCTCAAGAGACCCAGTACTTC. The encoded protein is CASSLVQGPQETQYF.

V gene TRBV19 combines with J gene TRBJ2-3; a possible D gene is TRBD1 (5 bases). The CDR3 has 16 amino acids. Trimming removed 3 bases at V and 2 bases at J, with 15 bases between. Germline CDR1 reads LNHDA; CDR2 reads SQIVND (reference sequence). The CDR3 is CASSMGSGWATDTQYF. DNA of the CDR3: TGTGCCAGTAGTATGGGTTCAGGGTGGGCCACAGATACGCAGTATTTT.

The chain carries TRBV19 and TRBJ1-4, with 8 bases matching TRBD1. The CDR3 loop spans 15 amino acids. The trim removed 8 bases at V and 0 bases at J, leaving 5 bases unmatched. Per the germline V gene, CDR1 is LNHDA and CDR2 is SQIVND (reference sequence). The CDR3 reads CASGQGASTNEKLFF. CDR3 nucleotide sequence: TGTGCCAGTGGACAGGGAGCCTCAACTAATGAAAAACTGTTTTTT.

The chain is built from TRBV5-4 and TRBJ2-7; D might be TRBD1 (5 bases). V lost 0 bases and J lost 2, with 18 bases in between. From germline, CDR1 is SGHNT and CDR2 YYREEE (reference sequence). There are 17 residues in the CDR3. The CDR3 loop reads CASSLGVSATVAYEQYF. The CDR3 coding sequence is TGTGCCAGCAGCTTGGGGGTATCGGCGACAGTCGCCTACGAGCAGTACTTC.

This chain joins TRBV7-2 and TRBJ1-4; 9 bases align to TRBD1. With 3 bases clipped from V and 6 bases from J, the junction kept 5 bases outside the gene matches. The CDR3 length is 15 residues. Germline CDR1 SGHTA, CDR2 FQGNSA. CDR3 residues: CASSFTGTGYEKLFF. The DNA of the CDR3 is TGTGCCAGCAGCTTCACCGGGACAGGGTATGAAAAACTGTTTTTT. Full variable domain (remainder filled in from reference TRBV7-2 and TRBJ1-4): GAGVSQSPSNKVTEKGKDVELRCDPISGHTALYWYRQSLGQGLEFLIYFQGNSAPDKSGLPSDRFSAERTGGSVSTLTIQRTQQEDSAVYLCASSFTGTGYEKLFFGSGTQLSVL.

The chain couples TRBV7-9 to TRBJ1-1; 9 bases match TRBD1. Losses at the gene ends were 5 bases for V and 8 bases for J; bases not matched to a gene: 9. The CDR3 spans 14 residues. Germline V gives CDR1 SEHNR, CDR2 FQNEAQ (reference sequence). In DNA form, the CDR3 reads TGTGCCAGCAGCCCGGGACAGGGCATCAGGGAAGCTTTCTTT. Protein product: CASSPGQGIREAFF.

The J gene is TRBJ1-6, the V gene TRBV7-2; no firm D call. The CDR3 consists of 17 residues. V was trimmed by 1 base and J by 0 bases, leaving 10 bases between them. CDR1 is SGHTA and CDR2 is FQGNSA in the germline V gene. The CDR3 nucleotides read TGTGCCAGCAGCTTAGGACAAGGGAGCTCCTATAATTCACCCCTCCACTTT. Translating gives CASSLGQGSSYNSPLHF.

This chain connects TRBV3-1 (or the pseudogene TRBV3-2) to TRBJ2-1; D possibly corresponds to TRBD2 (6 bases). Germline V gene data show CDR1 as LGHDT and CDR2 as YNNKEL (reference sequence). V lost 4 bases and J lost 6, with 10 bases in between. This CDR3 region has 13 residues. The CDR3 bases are TGTGCCAGCAGCCTTACTAGCCGCAATGAGCAGTTCTTC. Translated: CASSLTSRNEQFF.

The chain's CDR3 is CACSRTGQGPRGYGYTF. The CDR3, as DNA: TGTGCCTGTAGTAGGACGGGACAGGGGCCAAGGGGCTATGGCTACACCTTC. The rearrangement joins TRBV30 to TRBJ1-2; 10 positions match TRBD1. Losses at the gene ends were 6 bases for V and 4 bases for J; bases not matched to a gene: 17. Germline V gene lookup returns CDR1 GTSNPN and CDR2 SVGIG (reference sequence). This CDR3 region has 17 residues.

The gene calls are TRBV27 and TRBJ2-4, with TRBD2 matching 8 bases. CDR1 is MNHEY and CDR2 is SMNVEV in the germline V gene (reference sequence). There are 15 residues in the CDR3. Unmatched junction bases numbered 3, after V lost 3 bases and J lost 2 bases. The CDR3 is CASSFTGGSKNIQYF. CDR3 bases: TGTGCCAGCAGTTTTACGGGGGGGTCCAAAAACATTCAGTACTTC.

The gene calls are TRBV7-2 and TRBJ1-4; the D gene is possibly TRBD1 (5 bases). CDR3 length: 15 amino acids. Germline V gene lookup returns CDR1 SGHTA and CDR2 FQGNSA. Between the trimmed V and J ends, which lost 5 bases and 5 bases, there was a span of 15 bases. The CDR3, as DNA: TGTGCCAGCAGCACCCGGGGAGGGACGAATGAAAAACTGTTTTTT. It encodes CASSTRGGTNEKLFF.

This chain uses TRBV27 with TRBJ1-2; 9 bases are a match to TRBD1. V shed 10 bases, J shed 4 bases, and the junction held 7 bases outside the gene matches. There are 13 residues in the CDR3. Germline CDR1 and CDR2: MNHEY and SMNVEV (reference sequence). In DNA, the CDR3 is TGTGCCACCGGGACAGGGTCCCCCTATGGCTACACCTTC. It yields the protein CATGTGSPYGYTF.

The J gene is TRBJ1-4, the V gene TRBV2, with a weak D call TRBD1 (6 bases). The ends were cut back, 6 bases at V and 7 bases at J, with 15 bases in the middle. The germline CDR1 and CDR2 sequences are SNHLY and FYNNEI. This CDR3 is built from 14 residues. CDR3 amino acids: CASSRQVSLEKLFF. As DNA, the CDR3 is TGTGCCAGCAGCAGACAGGTGTCGCTTGAAAAACTGTTTTTT.

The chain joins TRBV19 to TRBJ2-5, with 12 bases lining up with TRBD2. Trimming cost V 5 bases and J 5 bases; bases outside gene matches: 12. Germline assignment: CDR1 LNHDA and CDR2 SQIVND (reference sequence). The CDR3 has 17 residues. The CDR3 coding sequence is TGTGCCAGTAGTCCCCGGGTCGGGCTAGCGGGGGGGGAGACCCAGTACTTC. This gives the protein CASSPRVGLAGGETQYF.